Listed here are 10 T cell receptor beta chains from one sample, sequenced in a study of neurological immune-mediated disorders. A single record per CDR3 protein comes from TCRdb applying MiXCR to the 5' RACE reads. The sample yields some 41,000 distinct CDR3 sequences, over 2% seen once. Input material: PBMCs. These TCRs come from a man under 40 with multiple sclerosis.

This clonotype has a count of ten or more. The chain employs TRBV5-5 and TRBJ2-5; D gene unclear. V lost 4 bases, J lost 1 base, and 5 bases lay in between. There are 12 residues in the CDR3. Germline loops: CDR1 SGHKS, CDR2 YYEKEE (reference sequence). DNA of the CDR3: TGTGCCAGCAGCCCCCCCCAAGAGACCCAGTACTTC. Translated: CASSPPQETQYF.

This clonotype has ten or more counts. In DNA form, the CDR3 reads TGTGCCAGCAGCTCTAGAGTCGGGACTGGATCCTACGAGCAGTACTTC. Its translation: CASSSRVGTGSYEQYF. V is TRBV7-2 and J is TRBJ2-7; tentative D call: TRBD2 (6 bases). Germline V lookup: CDR1 SGHTA, CDR2 FQGNSA. V lost 4 bases, J lost 1 base, and 17 bases lay in between. The CDR3 is 16 amino acids.

This clonotype was seen ten or more times. CDR3 bases: TGTGCCAGCAGCTTAGACTTCCGGACCGGGGAGCTGTTTTTT. Its protein product is CASSLDFRTGELFF. The V and J genes are TRBV7-2 and TRBJ2-2; D call uncertain. Germline V gives CDR1 SGHTA, CDR2 FQGNSA. This CDR3 has 14 amino acids. V lost 1 base, J lost 5 bases, and 8 bases lay in between. The variable domain in full, with the rest retrieved from reference TRBV7-2 and TRBJ2-2, is GAGVSQSPSNKVTEKGKDVELRCDPISGHTALYWYRQSLGQGLEFLIYFQGNSAPDKSGLPSDRFSAERTGGSVSTLTIQRTQQEDSAVYLCASSLDFRTGELFFGEGSRLTVL.

At least ten counts were recorded for this clonotype. The chain combines TRBV20-1 with TRBJ2-7; TRBD1 matches 8 bases. Germline V CDR1 and CDR2: DFQATT, SNEGSKA (reference sequence). There are 13 residues in the CDR3. Losses at the gene ends were 6 bases for V and 4 bases for J; bases not matched to a gene: 8. DNA of the CDR3: TGCAGTGCCTCGGACAGGGAACCTTACGAGCAGTACTTC. Encoded protein: CSASDREPYEQYF.

This clonotype showed up many times. The chain links TRBV10-3 to TRBJ2-1; maybe TRBD2 (6 bases). The CDR3 runs 14 residues. V was cut by 3 bases and J by 6 bases, with 12 bases left in between. Germline V gene data show CDR1 as ENHRY and CDR2 as SYGVKD. This CDR3 reads CAISEGGFRNEQFF. The CDR3 DNA sequence: TGTGCCATCAGTGAAGGAGGGTTCCGCAATGAGCAGTTCTTC.

This clonotype was observed many times. CDR3 sequence: CASRADRGNTGELFF. The CDR3 coding sequence is TGCGCCAGCAGAGCGGACAGGGGGAACACCGGGGAGCTGTTTTTT. This chain links TRBV5-1 with TRBJ2-2; 9 nucleotides align to TRBD1. With 5 bases clipped from V and 1 base from J, the junction kept 3 bases outside the gene matches. The germline V gene encodes CDR1 SGHRS and CDR2 YFSETQ. The CDR3 runs to 15 residues.

This clonotype was counted many times. CDR3 DNA: TGTGCCACCAGCAAGCGACAGGTCGCGAACACTGAAGCTTTCTTT. This gives the protein CATSKRQVANTEAFF. This chain links TRBV15 with TRBJ1-1; a weak D match, TRBD1 (6 bases). There are 15 residues in the CDR3. The V end lost 4 bases, the J end lost 1 base, and 13 bases lay between the germline ends. Germline-derived CDR1 and CDR2 are LNHNV and YYDKDF (reference sequence).

The V and J genes are TRBV20-1 and TRBJ2-3; possibly TRBD1 for D (7 bases). V dropped 3 bases and J dropped 0 bases, with 10 bases sitting between them. The germline gives CDR1 DFQATT, CDR2 SNEGSKA (reference sequence). The CDR3 contains 14 residues. The CDR3 region is CSARTGTSTDTQYF. In DNA form, the CDR3 reads TGCAGTGCTAGGACAGGGACTAGCACAGATACGCAGTATTTT.

This clonotype was counted at least ten times. For the CDR3, the DNA is TGCGCCAGCAGCCCCATGGGACACCGCACAGATACGCAGTATTTT. It is translated as CASSPMGHRTDTQYF. This chain joins TRBV4-1 and TRBJ2-3; possible D gene TRBD1, 6 bases. V shed 4 bases and J shed 1 base, with 12 bases lying between them. Germline V gene lookup returns CDR1 MGHRA and CDR2 YSYEKL. The CDR3 length is 15 residues.

There are many counts of this clonotype. J is TRBJ1-4 and V is TRBV6-5; D is undetermined. This CDR3 contains 15 residues. V dropped 4 bases and J dropped 0 bases, with 9 bases sitting between them. In germline, CDR1 is MNHEY, CDR2 SVGAGI. DNA of the CDR3: TGTGCCAGCAGTTGGGAAGGAGCAACTAATGAAAAACTGTTTTTT. Amino acids: CASSWEGATNEKLFF.